Below, 23 T cell receptor beta chains from the same sample are listed, as sequenced in a study of Ad26.COV2.S vaccination and SARS-CoV-2 variants. Treatment defined: over 15 received Ad26.COV2.S at low or high dose, single or two shots; about 5 received placebo; per-sample allocation not given. Day 63 after the first vaccine or placebo injection was the time point for sampling. Method: immunoSEQ multiplex PCR; TCRdb's copy keeps in-frame clones and lacks some. The sample yields more than 300,000 clones, more than 70% seen once. This specimen was peripheral blood, taken in a trial of Ad26.COV2.S vaccine versus placebo. These TCRs come from a person aged 18 to 65 who received the Ad26.COV2.S COVID-19 vaccine or a placebo.

In its sample, this clone was seen once. The chain recombines TRBV12-5 with TRBJ1-1; TRBD1 matches at 8 bases. The CDR3 runs 15 residues. CDR1 is LGHNT and CDR2 is FRNRAP in the germline V gene. Trimming removed 5 bases from V and 4 bases from J; junction bases left unmatched: 9. CDR3 DNA sequence: TGTGCTAGTGGTCCGGAGGACAGGGTTGGCACTGAAGCTTTCTTT. Protein sequence: CASGPEDRVGTEAFF.

The chain combines TRBV24-1 with TRBJ2-7; 7 positions agree with TRBD1. There are 19 residues in the CDR3. Per the germline V gene, CDR1 is KGHDR and CDR2 is SFDVKD. The trim removed 0 bases at V and 0 bases at J, leaving 13 bases unmatched. This CDR3 reads CATSDLRGVAGTDSYEQYF. The CDR3 coding sequence is TGTGCCACCAGTGATTTGCGGGGTGTGGCTGGGACAGACTCCTACGAGCAGTACTTC.

The gene calls are TRBV6-2 or TRBV6-3 and TRBJ2-3; 8 nucleotides align to TRBD2. Germline V gene data show CDR1 as MNHEY and CDR2 as SVGEGT. After removal of 2 bases from V and 3 bases from J, the junction contained 7 bases not matched to a gene. There are 16 residues in the CDR3. CDR3 loop: CASSYPLRGGTDTQYF. The CDR3 coding sequence is TGTGCCAGCAGTTACCCCCTCCGGGGGGGAACAGATACGCAGTATTTT.

Comment on this clone: At one end, the junction sequence differs from germline, possibly due to a read error. The chain joins TRBV19 to TRBJ2-5, with D hard to call. The CDR3 loop spans 13 amino acids. The V gene's germline CDR1 is LNHDA and CDR2 SQIVND (reference sequence). CDR3 sequence: CASSVDTQETQYF. Here the CDR3 DNA reads TGTGCCAGTAGTGTAGACACCCAAGAGACCCAGTACTTC.

V gene TRBV18 combines with J gene TRBJ2-7; 9 bases are shared with TRBD1. The trim removed 5 bases at V and 7 bases at J, leaving 9 bases unmatched. The germline CDR1 and CDR2 sequences are KGHSH and LQKENI. The CDR3 totals 14 residues. CDR3 sequence: CASSAGTGTREQYF. In DNA form, the CDR3 reads TGTGCCAGCTCAGCCGGGACAGGGACGCGGGAGCAGTACTTC.

This chain connects TRBV28 to TRBJ2-7, with TRBD1 matching over 7 bases. The CDR3 extends over 18 amino acids. CDR1 MDHEN and CDR2 SYDVKM come from the germline V gene. Trimming removed 6 bases from V and 3 bases from J; junction bases left unmatched: 20. The DNA of the CDR3 is TGTGCCAGCAGCCAATACCTACCGACGGGACAGAACTACTACGAGCAGTACTTC. Translation gives CASSQYLPTGQNYYEQYF. The entire variable domain, with the rest obtained from reference TRBV28 and TRBJ2-7, is as follows: DVKVTQSSRYLVKRTGEKVFLECVQDMDHENMFWYRQDPGLGLRLIYFSYDVKMKEKGDIPEGYSVSREKKERFSLILESASTNQTSMYLCASSQYLPTGQNYYEQYFGPGTRLTVT.

This chain links TRBV4-1 with TRBJ1-2; D gene ambiguous. Trimming took 7 bases from V and 0 from J, leaving 12 bases between them. The CDR3 is made up of 14 amino acids. CDR1 MGHRA and CDR2 YSYEKL come from the germline V gene. Written as DNA, the CDR3 is TGCGCCAGCAAAGGTAGAATTGCTAACTATGGCTACACCTTC. Protein product: CASKGRIANYGYTF.

This chain joins TRBV4-1 and TRBJ1-2; 11 bases are shared with TRBD1. The ends lost 1 base at V and 5 bases at J; junction bases unmatched: 3. The CDR3 is 15 amino acids. Germline V gene sequence: CDR1 MGHRA, CDR2 YSYEKL. The chain's CDR3 is CASSQGTGGGYGYTF. Written as DNA, the CDR3 is TGCGCCAGCAGCCAAGGGACAGGGGGCGGGTATGGCTACACCTTC.

CDR3 nucleotide sequence: TGTGCCAGCTCACCAGGGACAGTCCGTCGGCGGATGAACACTGAAGCTTTCTTT. Its protein is CASSPGTVRRRMNTEAFF. The genes are TRBV18 and TRBJ1-1, with 7 bases matching TRBD1. This CDR3 is 18 amino acids long. V was pared by 2 bases and J by 0 bases, with 12 bases of the junction left unmatched. The germline V gene encodes CDR1 KGHSH and CDR2 LQKENI.

The rearrangement joins TRBV7-8 to TRBJ2-7; D remains unclear. The CDR3 covers 13 residues. V lost 2 bases, J lost 5 bases, and 10 bases lay in between. Germline V gene data show CDR1 as SGHVS and CDR2 as FQNEAQ. The CDR3 here is CASSLIHSDEQYF. The CDR3 DNA is TGTGCCAGCAGCTTAATACATTCGGACGAGCAGTACTTC.

In regard to this clone: Other nucleotide sequences in the sample specify the same CDR3. V usage is TRBV9 and J usage is TRBJ1-5; D is unclear. Germline CDR1 reads SGDLS; CDR2 reads YYNGEE. The CDR3 contains 14 residues. Deletions cut 0 bases from V and 2 bases from J, with 6 bases between. DNA for the CDR3: TGTGCCAGCAGCGTAGGGATTGGCAATCAGCCCCAGCATTTT. It specifies CASSVGIGNQPQHF.

The genes are TRBV10-3 and TRBJ2-1; D may be TRBD1 (5 bases). This CDR3 has 15 residues. The V end was cut by 0 bases, the J end by 6 bases, with 12 bases between. The germline gives CDR1 ENHRY, CDR2 SYGVKD. The CDR3 reads CAISESQQGINEQFF. The DNA of the CDR3 is TGTGCCATCAGTGAGTCCCAGCAGGGAATCAATGAGCAGTTCTTC.

Notes on this clone: Its ends do not fully match the called genes, so a read error is possible. V and J are TRBV7-6 and TRBJ1-1; D unclear. CDR1 SGHVS and CDR2 FNYEAQ come from the germline V gene. There are 13 residues in the CDR3. The CDR3 spells CASSLVEYAEAFF. In DNA form, the CDR3 reads TGTGCCAGCAGCTTAGTAGAGTATGCTGAGGCTTTCTTT.

The V and J genes are TRBV27 and TRBJ1-4, with D tentatively TRBD1 (5 bases). CDR1 and CDR2 (germline): MNHEY, SMNVEV (reference sequence). The CDR3 contains 15 residues. The germline V and J ends were trimmed by 8 bases and 4 bases, with 17 bases remaining between them. CDR3 protein: CASSARQTDNEKLFF. The CDR3 DNA is TGTGCCAGCTCAGCCCGACAGACTGATAATGAAAAACTGTTTTTT.

This clone has only one observation. The CDR3 DNA reads as TGTGCCAGCAGCTTGTATGGGCCAAGGGAACAAGAGACCCAGTACTTC. Translating it yields CASSLYGPREQETQYF. The chain recombines TRBV5-6 with TRBJ2-5; D gene ambiguous. Germline V gene sequence: CDR1 SGHDT, CDR2 YYEEEE. The CDR3 contains 16 residues. V lost 1 base and J lost 2, with 15 bases in between.

The genes are TRBV11-2 and TRBJ1-2, with unresolved D. CDR1 and CDR2 (germline): SGHAT, FQNNGV. V lost 0 bases and J lost 4, with 12 bases in between. The length of the CDR3 is 15 residues. CDR3 sequence: CASSLDARASYGYTF. The CDR3, as DNA: TGTGCCAGCAGCTTAGATGCTAGGGCAAGCTATGGCTACACCTTC.

This clone was observed a handful of times. The chain carries TRBV5-1 and TRBJ2-7; D call uncertain. V was shortened by 0 bases and J by 0 bases, with 7 bases between the two germline ends. The germline V gene has CDR1 SGHRS and CDR2 YFSETQ. The CDR3 is 14 residues long. The CDR3 DNA follows: TGCGCCAGCAGCTTGGACCAGGTCTCCTACGAGCAGTACTTC. Its protein is CASSLDQVSYEQYF.

This clone has only one observation. The V and J genes are TRBV27 and TRBJ1-4; TRBD1 is a possible D gene (6 bases). V dropped 7 bases and J dropped 0 bases, with 15 bases sitting between them. The CDR3 covers 16 residues. Germline V gives CDR1 MNHEY, CDR2 SMNVEV (reference sequence). The CDR3 nucleotides read TGTGCCAGCAAACTGGACAGCCCTACAACTAATGAAAAACTGTTTTTT. It specifies CASKLDSPTTNEKLFF.

A single count supports this clone. The sample has other DNA sequences that encode this CDR3 too. The chain couples TRBV6-5 to TRBJ2-7; 8 positions match TRBD1. The junction had 3 bases not matched to a gene; V was cut back by 0 bases and J by 2 bases. Germline CDR1 MNHEY, CDR2 SVGAGI. The CDR3 spans 15 residues. This CDR3 is CASSYSGTGTYEQYF. CDR3 nucleotide sequence: TGTGCCAGCAGTTACTCTGGGACAGGCACCTACGAGCAGTACTTC.

This clone has a count of ten or more. The genes are TRBV4-3 and TRBJ2-2; 9 nucleotides line up with TRBD1. Germline V lookup: CDR1 LGHNA, CDR2 YSLEER. J was trimmed by 6 bases and V by 1 base; bases with no gene match: 6. The CDR3 spans 16 residues. CDR3 nucleotides: TGCGCCAGCAGCCAAGGGACAGGGGTGGGGGCCGGGGAGCTGTTTTTT. It is translated as CASSQGTGVGAGELFF.

The chain recombines TRBV7-2 with TRBJ1-1; tentatively, D is TRBD1 (6 bases). The germline V gene has CDR1 SGHTA and CDR2 FQGNSA. Trimming left V 5 bases short and J 4 bases short, with 17 bases between. The CDR3 has 15 residues. This CDR3 reads CASSPLNRDFTEAFF. The CDR3 coding sequence is TGTGCCAGCAGCCCACTGAACAGGGACTTCACTGAAGCTTTCTTT.

V usage is TRBV10-3 and J usage is TRBJ1-2; D may be TRBD1 (6 bases). CDR1 and CDR2 from the germline V gene are ENHRY and SYGVKD. CDR3 length equals 13 residues. The ends were cut back, 2 bases at V and 4 bases at J, with 8 bases in the middle. The CDR3 DNA reads TGTGCCATCAGTGAGGGCAGGGGCTATGGCTACACCTTC. As protein: CAISEGRGYGYTF.

The V gene is TRBV30, the J gene TRBJ1-2, with TRBD1 identical over 10 bases. Germline CDR1 GTSNPN, CDR2 SVGIG (reference sequence). Losses at the gene ends were 4 bases for V and 5 bases for J; bases not matched to a gene: 7. This CDR3 has 14 residues. CDR3 amino acids: CAWTFGQGGYGYTF. In nucleotides, the CDR3 is TGTGCCTGGACCTTTGGACAGGGGGGGTATGGCTACACCTTC. The whole variable domain, remainder taken from reference TRBV30 and TRBJ1-2, is SQTIHQWPATLVQPVGSPLSLECTVEGTSNPNLYWYRQAAGRGLQLLFYSVGIGQISSEVPQNLSASRPQDRQFILSSKKLLLSDSGFYLCAWTFGQGGYGYTFGSGTRLTVV.